A single T cell receptor (beta chain) is shown here with its context. This clone has more than one count but fewer than ten. No cognate antigen has been identified for it. There are no base qualities to consult, and no much larger clone falls within one base. This sample was included in a study of beta chain features in type 1 diabetes listed by TCRdb under 2018. At the level of the whole study: Patients and healthy donors did not differ in mean age, gender distribution, total cell number or subset yield. A total of some 100,000,000 sorted cells were examined across all samples, and a strong correlation was observed between cell number per subset and RNA yield. The study compared the TCRB repertoires of sorted circulating CD4+ T cell subsets in recently diagnosed type 1 diabetes patients with those in matched healthy donors. Whereas all 30 or so donors provided naive and central memory subsets, regulatory and stem cell-like memory subsets were isolated from just 8 patients and roughly 8 healthy donors. What the work shows at the level of the full study, not this receptor alone: Because cDNA rather than genomic DNA was sequenced, highly expressing activated cells could have been over-represented, although no difference in activation and CD3 levels was found between groups. A moderate but significant shortening of TCRB CDR3 length was observed in type 1 diabetes patients in all four CD4+ subsets. Shorter templates might have been favored by PCR, but patient and control samples were amplified and corrected together, so both groups would have been affected equally by any skew. The naive, central memory and regulatory TCRB repertoires appeared to resemble one another more closely among patients than among healthy donors. At VDJ recombination sites, type 1 diabetes patients had fewer insertions and more deleted nucleotides, which implies abnormalities in thymic rearrangement. Because the HLA sub-analyses included only small numbers of individuals, any influence of HLA type on TCRB rearrangement was left unresolved.

The entire isolated RNA was reverse transcribed using the High Capacity cDNA Reverse Transcription Kit, and thus expressed TCRB transcripts were sequenced. Naive, central memory and regulatory T cell samples underwent deep immunoSEQ sequencing, averaging approximately 3.5 million total reads per sample. Sorted cells were lysed in RLT buffer, and RNA was extracted using DNase-treated RNeasy Micro or Mini kits according to cell number. Each cell subset was processed on its own to prevent cross-contamination, while patient and healthy donor samples were processed together. The immunoSEQ multiplex PCR was used to amplify TCRB sequences from cDNA, generating 87-bp fragments that spanned the CDR3 region. Sequencing of the amplicons was done on the Illumina HiSeq platform. The source study handled its data this way. Synthetic template baselines were used to correct PCR bias computationally, reads within Hamming distance 2 were collapsed together, and singletons that could not be merged were discarded. Reads were aligned against IMGT to assign V, D and J genes, CDR3 length and insertions or deletions at six rearrangement sites. Within each subset, clonotype counts were normalized to the number of sorted cells before true diversity and Gini coefficients were calculated with the tcR R package. The overlap coefficient, calculated on TCRB nucleotide sequences, was used to measure repertoire sharing. Out-of-frame TCRB sequences from naive cells were analyzed as a proxy for the pre-selection repertoire. TCRdb's version of the immuneACCESS table is confined to in-frame rearrangements and falls short of the full clone set. An unresolved V gene accounts for under half of the shortfall where checked; the remainder is of unknown origin. V, J and clone size are taken as reported in that table, and D and trimming were inferred from the DNA itself. For this sample there are 360,000 or so clones; 15% to 20% appear just once. The top ten constitute about 0.045% of the sample.

Each donor gave one peripheral blood draw, averaging approximately 120 mL, which was collected into heparinised tubes. Naive, central memory, regulatory and stem cell-like memory CD4+ T cells were sorted on a BD FACSAria II using a panel including CD45RO, CCR7, CD25, CD127, CD95 and CD27. All sorted populations exceeded 95% purity. PBMCs were isolated immediately by Lymphoprep density gradient centrifugation and stained directly without culture. So that batch effects would be minimized, each experiment stained and sorted samples in pairs, pairing one healthy donor with one patient. Counted from cysteine to phenylalanine, this CDR3 has 13 amino acids. Left in the record is the CDR3 DNA by itself, 39 bases read in frame from the first base. Cut back by 4 bases and 11 bases, the V and J ends lie 17 bases apart. As encoded in the germline V gene, CDR1 is ENHRY while CDR2 is SYGVKD.

The sample was naive CD4+ T cells from blood. The meaning of the sample's cell subset or site label: true naive CD4+ T cells. The receptor chain draws on TRBV10-3 and TRBJ1-1; the D gene identity is not certain. The receptor was isolated from a woman aged 18-35 years in good health. This receptor carries the CDR3 CAISVGGIADAFF. The DNA sequence follows: TGTGCCATCAGTGTTGGTGGTATCGCGGATGCTTTCTTT.